Listed below are T cell receptor beta chains from one sample, sequenced in a study of blood T cell repertoires in COVID-19. Libraries were prepared by immunoSEQ multiplex PCR; TCRdb keeps only in-frame clonotypes and omits some of them. The sample lists about 120,000 clones, 65% to 90% occurring once. The sequencing sample was made of peripheral blood. All receptors derive from a man aged 80 or over with acute or convalescent COVID-19. The CDR3 runs from the conserved cysteine through the conserved F or W. A D gene is named only where the DNA matches it firmly. Size values are once, few and many counts, or a class for expanded clones, and some rows have none.

cdr3_length,v_call,j_call,clone_size,d_call,cdr3_aa,cdr3_nt
12,TRBV24-1,TRBJ2-2,-,TRBD1,CAARTGGGELFF,TGTGCCGCGCGGACAGGAGGAGGGGAGCTGTTTTTT
16,TRBV27,TRBJ1-2,-,-,CASSPLSGGYNYGYTF,TGTGCCAGCAGCCCCCTGTCTGGGGGCTATAACTATGGCTACACCTTC
15,TRBV5-4,TRBJ2-1,once,-,CASSLGGGLYNEQFF,TGTGCCAGCAGCCTTGGGGGAGGACTTTATAATGAGCAGTTCTTC
11,TRBV19,TRBJ2-1,-,-,CASCGANEQFF,TGTGCCAGTTGTGGGGCTAATGAGCAGTTCTTC
15,TRBV2,TRBJ2-3,-,-,CASRYIAVGRDTQYF,TGTGCCAGCAGATATATAGCGGTGGGGAGAGATACGCAGTATTTT
13,TRBV29-1,TRBJ1-1,-,-,CSVVTGKNTEAFF,TGCAGCGTGGTTACAGGGAAAAACACTGAAGCTTTCTTT
15,TRBV3-1/TRBV3-2,TRBJ1-3,-,-,CASSQVGVPGNTIYF,TGTGCCAGCAGCCAAGTCGGGGTCCCTGGAAACACCATATATTTT
16,TRBV13,TRBJ2-2,few,-,CASRARLNVNTGELFF,TGTGCCAGCAGGGCCCGACTGAATGTAAACACCGGGGAGCTGTTTTTT
15,TRBV25-1,TRBJ2-7,-,-,CASSDPGVKGYEQYF,TGTGCCAGCAGTGATCCGGGAGTGAAAGGCTACGAGCAGTACTTC
13,TRBV4-3,TRBJ1-6,-,TRBD1,CASSQKQGSPLHF,TGCGCCAGCAGCCAAAAACAGGGGTCACCCCTCCACTTT
13,TRBV5-1,TRBJ1-5,-,-,CASSPTGVQPQHF,TGCGCCAGCAGCCCGACAGGCGTTCAGCCCCAGCATTTT
14,TRBV30,TRBJ1-2,-,TRBD1,CAWSVQGAGYGYTF,TGTGCCTGGAGTGTACAGGGGGCCGGCTATGGCTACACCTTC
13,TRBV19,TRBJ1-1,-,TRBD1,CASSPRGRTEAFF,TGTGCCAGTAGTCCCAGGGGGCGGACTGAAGCTTTCTTT
14,TRBV25-1,TRBJ1-3,few,TRBD1,CASSEGDRVNTIYF,TGTGCCAGCAGTGAAGGGGACAGGGTAAACACCATATATTTT
18,TRBV5-8,TRBJ2-7,-,-,CASSLSGSGSINSYEQYF,TGTGCCAGCAGCCTTTCGGGTAGCGGATCGATAAACTCCTACGAGCAGTACTTC
17,TRBV28,TRBJ1-3,few,TRBD1,CASSPTGGHHSGNTIYF,TGTGCCAGCAGTCCTACAGGGGGCCATCACTCTGGAAACACCATATATTTT
14,TRBV3-1/TRBV3-2,TRBJ1-1,-,-,CASSQDSTGRRAFF,TGTGCCAGCAGCCAAGATAGCACAGGTCGAAGGGCTTTCTTT
14,TRBV2,TRBJ1-3,few,-,CASSVPSSGNTIYF,TGTGCCAGCAGTGTACCGAGCTCTGGAAACACCATATATTTT
17,TRBV7-2,TRBJ2-6,-,TRBD1,CASSPGTGVSGANVLTF,TGTGCCAGCAGTCCCGGGACAGGGGTCTCTGGGGCCAACGTCCTGACTTTC
15,TRBV3-1/TRBV3-2,TRBJ2-3,few,TRBD2,CASSLRLAGDLEQYF,TGTGCCAGCAGCCTCCGACTAGCGGGAGACCTGGAGCAGTATTTT
13,TRBV5-6,TRBJ2-5,-,TRBD1,CASSTTGVGTQYF,TGTGCCAGCAGCACCACAGGGGTCGGGACCCAGTACTTC
14,TRBV5-8,TRBJ1-2,-,-,CASSPLSTNYGYTF,TGTGCCAGCAGCCCCCTTAGCACTAACTATGGCTACACCTTC
15,TRBV5-6,TRBJ2-1,-,TRBD1,CASSLSGQGVGEQFF,TGTGCCAGCAGCTTATCAGGTCAGGGGGTGGGTGAGCAGTTCTTC
18,TRBV12-5,TRBJ1-6,-,TRBD1,CASGSFGTGSSYNSPLHF,TGTGCTAGTGGTTCCTTCGGGACAGGGAGCTCCTATAATTCACCCCTCCACTTT
16,TRBV18,TRBJ2-3,-,TRBD2,CASSPPKRGGTDTQYF,TGTGCCAGCTCACCACCGAAACGGGGGGGCACAGATACGCAGTATTTT
15,TRBV11-2,TRBJ2-3,once,TRBD2,CASSLVGGGEDTQYF,TGTGCCAGCAGCTTAGTCGGGGGGGGAGAGGATACGCAGTATTTT
15,TRBV6-5,TRBJ2-7,-,TRBD1,CASSYPGTGIYEQYF,TGTGCCAGCAGTTACCCCGGGACAGGAATTTACGAGCAGTACTTC
17,TRBV28,TRBJ1-5,-,-,CASSFDRGLNSNQPQHF,TGTGCCAGCAGTTTTGACCGGGGGTTGAATAGCAATCAGCCCCAGCATTTT
16,TRBV28,TRBJ1-5,-,-,CASTLWGSYSNQPQHF,TGTGCCAGCACCCTCTGGGGCAGTTATAGCAATCAGCCCCAGCATTTT
14,TRBV19,TRBJ2-7,-,TRBD1,CASSMTGSSYEQYF,TGTGCCAGTAGTATGACAGGGTCTTCCTACGAGCAGTACTTC
14,TRBV7-2,TRBJ2-1,-,-,CASSLVGGYNEQFF,TGTGCCAGCAGCTTAGTCGGGGGTTACAATGAGCAGTTCTTC
16,TRBV19,TRBJ2-1,-,TRBD2,CASSIIEAGGRNEQFF,TGTGCCAGTAGTATTATCGAAGCGGGAGGGCGGAATGAGCAGTTCTTC
16,TRBV27,TRBJ1-3,-,TRBD1,CASRDRGLGPGNTIYF,TGTGCCAGCAGGGACAGGGGTTTAGGGCCTGGAAACACCATATATTTT
14,TRBV7-2,TRBJ2-7,-,TRBD1,CASSLGTGFNEQYF,TGTGCCAGCAGCTTAGGGACAGGGTTCAACGAGCAGTACTTC
13,TRBV6-5,TRBJ1-2,once,TRBD1,CAITRTGDYGYTF,TGTGCCATCACCCGGACAGGGGACTATGGCTACACCTTC
17,TRBV9,TRBJ2-7,few,-,CASSPPTRDWDPYEQYF,TGTGCCAGCAGCCCTCCAACCCGGGACTGGGATCCCTACGAGCAGTACTTC
16,TRBV15,TRBJ2-5,-,TRBD2,CATSRLAGGFIETQYF,TGTGCCACCAGCAGACTAGCGGGGGGATTTATAGAGACCCAGTACTTC
11,TRBV3-1/TRBV3-2,TRBJ2-1,-,-,CASPDGGEQFF,TGTGCCAGCCCGGACGGCGGGGAGCAGTTCTTC
15,TRBV11-2,TRBJ1-1,-,-,CASSLSAGLNTEAFF,TGTGCCAGCAGCTTATCGGCAGGGCTGAACACTGAAGCTTTCTTT
14,TRBV7-3,TRBJ1-1,-,TRBD1,CASSLSPGQSEAFF,TGTGCCAGCAGCTTATCACCGGGACAGAGCGAAGCTTTCTTT
15,TRBV5-4,TRBJ1-2,-,TRBD1,CASSLRTGVDYGYTF,TGTGCCAGCAGCTTAAGGACAGGGGTGGACTATGGCTACACCTTC
15,TRBV7-3,TRBJ2-2,-,-,CASSLTVQVTGELFF,TGTGCCAGCAGCTTAACGGTTCAGGTGACCGGGGAGCTGTTTTTT
15,TRBV7-3,TRBJ2-1,-,TRBD2,CASSQAGASYNEQFF,TGTGCCAGCAGCCAAGCGGGGGCTTCCTACAATGAGCAGTTCTTC
13,TRBV30,TRBJ1-3,-,-,CAWSQVSGNTIYF,TGTGCCTGGAGCCAGGTCTCTGGAAACACCATATATTTT
12,TRBV12-5,TRBJ2-1,-,-,CASGLGGVEQFF,TGTGCTAGTGGTTTAGGGGGGGTTGAGCAGTTCTTC
16,TRBV7-3,TRBJ2-5,-,TRBD2,CASSISAGAYQETQYF,TGTGCCAGCAGCATTTCAGCGGGGGCGTACCAAGAGACCCAGTACTTC